This entry lists 7 T cell receptor beta chains sequenced from one sample in a study of T cell repertoires in cytomegalovirus infection. TCRdb reprocessed the reads via MiXCR and lists one record per CDR3 protein. This table has some 200,000 distinct CDR3 sequences, less than 9.5% appearing once. The sequenced sample consisted of PBMCs. These receptors all come from a human donor in good health (CMV status not recorded). Some clones in this sample may be carry-over from other donors' samples.

This clonotype appeared a few times. This chain uses TRBV7-2 with TRBJ1-1; no reliable D call. Germline V gives CDR1 SGHTA, CDR2 FQGNSA. CDR3 size: 15 residues. V shed 2 bases and J shed 0 bases, with 10 bases lying between them. CDR3 sequence (DNA): TGTGCCAGCAGCTTAAACGGGCGGATGAACACTGAAGCTTTCTTT. Its translation: CASSLNGRMNTEAFF.

This clonotype was seen repeatedly, ten times or more. The V gene is TRBV28, the J gene TRBJ2-1; 10 bases align to TRBD2. This CDR3 contains 17 residues. V was pared by 6 bases and J by 3 bases, with 11 bases of the junction left unmatched. CDR1 MDHEN and CDR2 SYDVKM come from the germline V gene. CDR3: CASSSTRGLAVYNEQFF. CDR3 DNA sequence: TGTGCCAGCAGCTCAACGCGAGGACTAGCGGTCTACAATGAGCAGTTCTTC.

This clonotype has only a few counts. The CDR3 here is CASSFRSDKQGYEQYF. The DNA for the CDR3 is TGTGCCAGCAGTTTTAGGTCCGATAAACAGGGCTACGAGCAGTACTTC. The V call is TRBV12-3 or TRBV12-4, the J call TRBJ2-7, with D perhaps TRBD1 (6 bases). This CDR3 has 16 amino acids. The V gene lost 3 bases and the J gene lost 3 bases, with 18 bases spanning the gap.

This clonotype was observed many times. V and J are TRBV20-1 and TRBJ2-5, with TRBD2 as a possible D gene (5 bases). The CDR3 is 13 residues long. The V end lost 4 bases, the J end lost 1 base, and 10 bases lay between the germline ends. Germline assignment: CDR1 DFQATT and CDR2 SNEGSKA (reference sequence). The CDR3 DNA reads as TGCAGTGCTATACTAGTTGGCCAAGAGACCCAGTACTTC. It yields the protein CSAILVGQETQYF.

This clonotype was seen many times. This rearrangement joins TRBV28 to TRBJ2-7; weak D call: TRBD2 (5 bases). V dropped 3 bases and J dropped 12 bases, with 15 bases sitting between them. The CDR3 has 12 residues. CDR1 and CDR2 (germline): MDHEN, SYDVKM. The CDR3 coding sequence is TGTGCCAGCAGTTTCTCAGGAGGAGGTCCGTACTTC. Residues: CASSFSGGGPYF. The whole variable domain, remainder taken from reference TRBV28 and TRBJ2-7, is DVKVTQSSRYLVKRTGEKVFLECVQDMDHENMFWYRQDPGLGLRLIYFSYDVKMKEKGDIPEGYSVSREKKERFSLILESASTNQTSMYLCASSFSGGGPYFGPGTRLTVT.

This clonotype has ten or more counts. The rearrangement uses TRBV7-2 and TRBJ2-7; 11 nucleotides align to TRBD2. The CDR3 has 16 residues. The V gene's germline CDR1 is SGHTA and CDR2 FQGNSA. J gave up 2 bases and V 4 bases, and 7 bases lay outside the gene matches. The CDR3 region has the DNA TGTGCCAGCAGCTCCTCTAGACTAGCGGGAACCTACGAGCAGTACTTC. Residues: CASSSSRLAGTYEQYF.

This clonotype was picked up many times. This sequence joins TRBV7-9 and TRBJ2-7, with 7 bases fitting TRBD2. This CDR3 is built from 16 residues. V dropped 5 bases and J dropped 2; count of bases not matched to a gene: 12. Germline V gives CDR1 SEHNR, CDR2 FQNEAQ (reference sequence). This CDR3 is CASSQQGTSAPYEQYF. CDR3 DNA sequence: TGTGCCAGCAGCCAGCAAGGAACTAGCGCGCCCTACGAGCAGTACTTC.